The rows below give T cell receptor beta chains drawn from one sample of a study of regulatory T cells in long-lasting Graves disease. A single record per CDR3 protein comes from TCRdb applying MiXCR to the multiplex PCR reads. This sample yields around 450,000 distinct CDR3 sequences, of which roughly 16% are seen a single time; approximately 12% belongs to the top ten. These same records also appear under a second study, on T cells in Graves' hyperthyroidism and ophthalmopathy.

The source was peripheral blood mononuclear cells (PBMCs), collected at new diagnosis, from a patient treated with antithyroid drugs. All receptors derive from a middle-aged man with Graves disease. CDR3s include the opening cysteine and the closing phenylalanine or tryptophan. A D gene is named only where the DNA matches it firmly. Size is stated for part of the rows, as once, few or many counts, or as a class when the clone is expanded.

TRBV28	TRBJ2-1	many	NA	TGTGCCAGCAGTTCCCTAGGGCGGGGTAGAATCTACAATGAGCAGTTCTTC	CASSSLGRGRIYNEQFF
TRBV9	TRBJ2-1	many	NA	TGTGCCAGCAGCGTAGAAACGTACAATGAGCAGTTCTTC	CASSVETYNEQFF
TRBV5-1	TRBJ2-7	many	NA	TGCGCCAGCAGCTGGGACACGCTGAGCTCCTACGAGCAGTACTTC	CASSWDTLSSYEQYF
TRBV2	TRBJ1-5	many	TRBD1	TGTGCCAGTGTGGGACAGGGTAATCAGCCCCAGCATTTT	CASVGQGNQPQHF
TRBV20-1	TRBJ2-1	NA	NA	TGCAGTGCTCCCGGCCCGAGGGGCTACAATGAGCAGTTCTTC	CSAPGPRGYNEQFF
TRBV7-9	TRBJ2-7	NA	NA	TGTGCCAGCACCTTAGACAGGAACTACGAGCAGTACTTC	CASTLDRNYEQYF
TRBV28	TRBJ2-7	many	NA	TGTGCCAGCAGTTCCTTGGACAGCACCTACGAGCAGTACTTC	CASSSLDSTYEQYF
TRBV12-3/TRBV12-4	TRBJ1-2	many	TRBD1	TGTGCCAGCACCTCGTCCCGGGACAGGGGATACAGCTATGGCTACACCTTC	CASTSSRDRGYSYGYTF
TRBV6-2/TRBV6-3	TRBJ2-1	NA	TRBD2	TGTGCCAGCAAGGCTAGCGGGGACTACAATGAGCAGTTCTTC	CASKASGDYNEQFF
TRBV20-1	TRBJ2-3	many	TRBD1	TGCAGTGCTAGGGGACAGATTAGCACAGATACGCAGTATTTT	CSARGQISTDTQYF
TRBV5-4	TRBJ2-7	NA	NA	TGTGCCAGCAGCCGCTCGGGTGTCGGGGACCCGAACGAGCAGTACTTC	CASSRSGVGDPNEQYF
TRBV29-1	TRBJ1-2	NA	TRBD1	TGCAGCGTTAAAACGACAGGGGCCGCCTATGGCTACACCTTC	CSVKTTGAAYGYTF
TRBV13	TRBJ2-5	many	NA	TGTGCCAGCAGCAAACGCAGGGGAGGTCGGCAAGAGACCCAGTACTTC	CASSKRRGGRQETQYF
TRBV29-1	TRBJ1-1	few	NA	TGCAGCGTTTACAGGGAGTATGCTTTCTTT	CSVYREYAFF
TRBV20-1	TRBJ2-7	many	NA	TGCAGTGCTAGAGATACCGGCGCCCGGTACTTC	CSARDTGARYF
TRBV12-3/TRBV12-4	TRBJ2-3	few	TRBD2	TGTGCCAGCAGTTTAGGCATAAGTAGCGGGAGCCGGGCAGATACGCAGTATTTT	CASSLGISSGSRADTQYF
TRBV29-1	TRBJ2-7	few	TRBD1	TGCAGCGTTGTCGGGACAGGGCTAGGCCAGCAGTACTTC	CSVVGTGLGQQYF
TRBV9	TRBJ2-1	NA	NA	TGTGCCAGCAGCGTATTAGAAGGGGGGGCCCCCTACAATGAGCAGTTCTTC	CASSVLEGGAPYNEQFF
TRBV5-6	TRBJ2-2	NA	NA	TGTGCCAGCAGCTTCAACCGGGACACCCCCCGGGAGCTGTTTTTT	CASSFNRDTPRELFF
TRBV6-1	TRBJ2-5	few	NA	TGTGCCAGCAGTGAAGCTGGGGGGGAGACCCAGTACTTC	CASSEAGGETQYF
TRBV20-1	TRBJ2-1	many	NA	TGCAGCGCCCTAAAATCGTACAACGAGCAGTTCTTC	CSALKSYNEQFF
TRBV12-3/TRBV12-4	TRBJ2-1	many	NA	TGTGCCAGCAGTTTAGGGGCCCAGTTCTTC	CASSLGAQFF
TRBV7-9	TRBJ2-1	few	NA	TGTGCCAGCAGCCCCAACGCCGTACGACTAGTCGATGAGCAGTTCTTC	CASSPNAVRLVDEQFF
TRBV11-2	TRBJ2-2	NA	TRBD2	TGTGCCAGCAGCTTATGGGCCTTATTACCGGGACTAGCTCCGAACACCGGGGAGCTGTTTTTT	CASSLWALLPGLAPNTGELFF
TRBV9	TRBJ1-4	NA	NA	TGTGCCAGCAGCGTAGCCCAAGGGACGCGTAATGAAAAACTGTTTTTT	CASSVAQGTRNEKLFF
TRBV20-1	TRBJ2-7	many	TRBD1	TGCAGTGCGTACGGACAGGGCAACACTTACGAGCAGTACTTC	CSAYGQGNTYEQYF
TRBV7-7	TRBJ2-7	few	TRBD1	TGTGCTAGCAGCCGAGACAGGGGAGGCGAGCAGTACTTC	CASSRDRGGEQYF
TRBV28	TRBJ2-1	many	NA	TGTGCCAGCAGTTTATCTTGGACTTCGGCCTACAATGAGCAGTTCTTC	CASSLSWTSAYNEQFF
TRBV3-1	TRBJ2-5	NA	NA	TGTGCCAGCAGCCCCCTAGCAGGGGACCAAGAGACCCAGTACTTC	CASSPLAGDQETQYF
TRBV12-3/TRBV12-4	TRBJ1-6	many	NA	TGTGCCAGCAGTTCGACAAGGGAGGTTTCACCCCTCCACTTT	CASSSTREVSPLHF
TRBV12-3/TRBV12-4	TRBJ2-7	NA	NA	TGTGCCAGCAGTTTAAGACCGCAAGGGTCCTACGAGCAGTACTTC	CASSLRPQGSYEQYF
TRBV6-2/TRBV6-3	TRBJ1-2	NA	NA	TGTGCCAGCAGAAATACAGGGTTAGGCTATGGCTACACCTTC	CASRNTGLGYGYTF
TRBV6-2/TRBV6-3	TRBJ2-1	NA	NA	TGTGCCAGCAGTCTAGGGTTTTTCTCCTACAATGAGCAGTTCTTC	CASSLGFFSYNEQFF
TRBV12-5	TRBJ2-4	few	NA	TGTGCTAGTGGTTCCGCCAACATTCAGTACTTC	CASGSANIQYF
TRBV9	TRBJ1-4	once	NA	TGTGCCAGCAGCGCCAGCCGAACCAGGGGAACTAATGAAAAACTGTTTTTT	CASSASRTRGTNEKLFF
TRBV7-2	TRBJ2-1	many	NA	TGTGCCAGCAGCCCCGGGGGCGGCGCCCTGAGTGAGCAGTTCTTC	CASSPGGGALSEQFF
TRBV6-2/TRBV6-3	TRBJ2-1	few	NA	TGTGCCAGCAGTTACTCCGACCCGGCAATAATCGGGCAGTTCTTC	CASSYSDPAIIGQFF
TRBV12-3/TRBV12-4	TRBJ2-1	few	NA	TGTGCCAGCGCCTCGGGACGGGGGAATGAGCAGTTCTTC	CASASGRGNEQFF
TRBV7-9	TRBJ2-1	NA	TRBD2	TGTGCCAGCAGCCCGCGACTAGCGGGAGTCTCCTACAATGAGCAGTTCTTC	CASSPRLAGVSYNEQFF
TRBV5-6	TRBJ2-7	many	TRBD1	TGTGCCAGCAGCCTTACAGGGGGCATCGACTCCTACGAGCAGTACTTC	CASSLTGGIDSYEQYF
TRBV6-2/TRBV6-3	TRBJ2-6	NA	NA	TGTGCCATCGGGGGAATTTCTGGGGCCAACGTCCTGACTTTC	CAIGGISGANVLTF
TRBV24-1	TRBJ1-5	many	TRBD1	TGTGCCACCAGTGCAGGGGGCCATCAGCCCCAGCATTTT	CATSAGGHQPQHF
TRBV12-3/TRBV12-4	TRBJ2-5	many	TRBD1	TGTGCCAGCAGTCCCGCCCTGGGGACAGGGCAAGAGACCCAGTACTTC	CASSPALGTGQETQYF
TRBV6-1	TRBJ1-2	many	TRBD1	TGTGCCAGCTCTAGGGGGCCGAAAGCTAACTATGGCTACACCTTC	CASSRGPKANYGYTF
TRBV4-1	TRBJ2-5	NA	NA	TGCGTCAGCAGCCAAGATCGGTCGGGGATCGGACAAGAGACCCAGTACTTC	CVSSQDRSGIGQETQYF
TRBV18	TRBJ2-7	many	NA	TGTGCCAGCTCAGCAATCTCAGGGAGTGAGTCCTACGAGCAGTACTTC	CASSAISGSESYEQYF
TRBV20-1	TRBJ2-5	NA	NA	TGCAGTGCGGGGAGGGGGGGCTTCCAAGAGACCCAGTACTTC	CSAGRGGFQETQYF
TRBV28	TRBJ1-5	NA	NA	TGTGCCAGCAGTGAGTCGGGGACCGTCGCCCAGCCCCAGCATTTT	CASSESGTVAQPQHF
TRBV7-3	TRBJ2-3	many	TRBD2	TGTGCCAGCAGCCCGGATCTAGCGGGAGGTCGTCATACGCAGTATTTT	CASSPDLAGGRHTQYF
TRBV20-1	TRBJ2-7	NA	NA	TGCAGTGCTAGAGACAGATTCTACGAGCAGTACTTC	CSARDRFYEQYF
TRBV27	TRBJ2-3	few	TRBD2	TGTGCCAGCAGTTTGGGACTAGCGGGAGCTCCAGATACGCAGTATTTT	CASSLGLAGAPDTQYF
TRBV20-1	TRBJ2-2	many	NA	TGCAGTGCTAGGACGGCACAGGGACGGGGCGGGGAGCTGTTTTTT	CSARTAQGRGGELFF
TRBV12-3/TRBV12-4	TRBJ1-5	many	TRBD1	TGTGCCAGCAGTCCATCAGGGGGGAATAGCAATCAGCCCCAGCATTTT	CASSPSGGNSNQPQHF
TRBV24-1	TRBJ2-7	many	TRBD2	TGTGCCACCAGTGACAACGGACTAGCGGGATATGAGCAGTACTTC	CATSDNGLAGYEQYF
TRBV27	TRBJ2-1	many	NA	TGTGCCAGCAGTTTGGTCCTTGGAGCGGAGCAGTTCTTC	CASSLVLGAEQFF
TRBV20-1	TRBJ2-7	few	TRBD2	TGCAGTGCTAGAGTAAGCGGGATGGCCTACGAGCAGTACTTC	CSARVSGMAYEQYF
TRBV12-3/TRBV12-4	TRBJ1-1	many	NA	TGTGCCAGCAGCTTAGGGTCGAACACTGAAGCTTTCTTT	CASSLGSNTEAFF
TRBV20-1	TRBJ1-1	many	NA	TGCAGTGCTAGTCCGTCAGACGAAGCTTTCTTT	CSASPSDEAFF
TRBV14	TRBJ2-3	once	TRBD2	TGTGCCAGCAGCCTACCGGGACTAGCGGGAATCAGGAGCGCGCAGTATTTT	CASSLPGLAGIRSAQYF
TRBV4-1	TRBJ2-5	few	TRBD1	TGCGCCAGCAGCCAGGATCCGGGACAGGGAACTGGGTACCAAGAGACCCAGTACTTC	CASSQDPGQGTGYQETQYF